Listed here are 29 T cell receptor beta chains from one sample, sequenced in a study of T cells in Graves' hyperthyroidism and ophthalmopathy. From RNA transcripts, TCR beta CDR3 regions were amplified. The TCR CDR3 was amplified in a first-round RT-PCR using the HTBI primer set. TCRdb redid the calling of the multiplex PCR reads with MiXCR, one entry per CDR3 protein. The sample holds a few hundred thousand distinct CDR3 sequences, around 14% seen once. The sample consisted of blood. These receptors originate from a woman in her twenties or thirties with Graves' hyperthyroidism that later progressed to Graves' ophthalmopathy.

In this sample, this clonotype turned up many times. This sequence joins TRBV30 and TRBJ1-1; D perhaps matches TRBD1 (6 bases). The CDR3 covers 15 residues. CDR1 and CDR2 (germline): GTSNPN, SVGIG (reference sequence). V was shortened by 2 bases and J by 0 bases, with 13 bases between the two germline ends. CDR3 in amino acids: CAWSPPGTLNTEAFF. The CDR3 region has the DNA TGTGCCTGGAGTCCCCCCGGGACACTGAACACTGAAGCTTTCTTT.

V and J are TRBV30 and TRBJ2-3, with no clear D. This CDR3 has 15 residues. V lost 1 base and J 2 bases, leaving 13 bases between the germline ends. Looked up from germline, CDR1 is GTSNPN and CDR2 is SVGIG (reference sequence). CDR3 bases: TGTGCCTGGAGTGGAACGGGCAGGACCACAGATACGCAGTATTTT. It is translated as CAWSGTGRTTDTQYF.

This clonotype turned up a few times. The chain joins TRBV7-2 to TRBJ2-7; possible D gene TRBD2, 6 bases. With 3 bases removed from V and 3 bases from J, the gap between germline ends came to 12 bases. Germline CDR1 is SGHTA and CDR2 is FQGNSA. The CDR3 totals 14 residues. The CDR3 sequence: CASSFQSGDYEQYF. CDR3 DNA sequence: TGTGCCAGCAGCTTCCAATCGGGGGACTACGAGCAGTACTTC.

This clonotype was found many times. The J gene is TRBJ1-1, the V gene TRBV12-3 or TRBV12-4; TRBD1 might be the D (6 bases). Deletions cut 5 bases from V and 0 bases from J, with 10 bases between. The CDR3 runs 14 residues. The CDR3: CASSRTDVNTEAFF. The DNA of the CDR3 is TGTGCCAGCAGTCGGACAGACGTGAACACTGAAGCTTTCTTT.

As DNA, the CDR3 is TGCAGTGCCCCCGGACAAATGAACACTGAAGCTTTCTTT. Residues: CSAPGQMNTEAFF. The chain links TRBV20-1 to TRBJ1-1, with a possible D match to TRBD1 (5 bases). Per the germline V gene, CDR1 is DFQATT and CDR2 is SNEGSKA (reference sequence). This CDR3 comprises 13 residues. The V end lost 6 bases, the J end lost 0 bases, and 11 bases lay between the germline ends.

This clonotype was seen ten or more times. The chain has TRBV15 and TRBJ1-1; possible D gene TRBD1, 5 bases. Looked up from germline, CDR1 is LNHNV and CDR2 is YYDKDF (reference sequence). This CDR3 has 13 residues. V lost 0 bases, J lost 6 bases, and 8 bases lay in between. CDR3 DNA: TGTGCCACCAGCAGAGAAGTGGGACCTGAAGCTTTCTTT. Protein product: CATSREVGPEAFF.

The rearrangement uses TRBV10-3 and TRBJ2-1; maybe TRBD2 (5 bases). Deletions cut 8 bases from V and 1 base from J, with 6 bases between. This CDR3 spans 12 amino acids. Germline V CDR1 and CDR2: ENHRY, SYGVKD. The CDR3 reads CAIGGSYNEQFF. The CDR3 DNA sequence: TGTGCCATCGGAGGATCCTACAATGAGCAGTTCTTC.

The sample holds many counts of this clonotype. V gene TRBV5-1 combines with J gene TRBJ2-2, with 10 bases fitting TRBD2. The CDR3 totals 15 residues. V was clipped by 4 bases and J by 4 bases; unmatched bases: 4. The germline CDR1 and CDR2 sequences are SGHRS and YFSETQ. The CDR3 region has the DNA TGCGCCAGCAGCGTTTCTAGCGGGAGCACCGGGGAGCTGTTTTTT. Amino acids: CASSVSSGSTGELFF.

This clonotype was counted at least ten times. The chain couples TRBV15 to TRBJ2-3; 7 positions match TRBD1. Trimming cost V 6 bases and J 4 bases; bases outside gene matches: 4. The CDR3 has 13 amino acids. Per the germline V gene, CDR1 is LNHNV and CDR2 is YYDKDF (reference sequence). For the CDR3, the DNA is TGTGCCACCAGATATCAGGGGGCAGATACGCAGTATTTT. Translating gives CATRYQGADTQYF. Using reference TRBV15 and TRBJ2-3 for the parts outside the CDR3, the full variable domain is DAMVIQNPRYQVTQFGKPVTLSCSQTLNHNVMYWYQQKSSQAPKLLFHYYDKDFNNEADTPDNFQSRRPNTSFCFLDIRSPGLGDTAMYLCATRYQGADTQYFGPGTRLTVL.

This clonotype was recorded many times. The chain links TRBV30 to TRBJ2-2; D remains ambiguous. The CDR3 is 13 residues long. The germline CDR1 and CDR2 sequences are GTSNPN and SVGIG (reference sequence). The V end was cut by 0 bases, the J end by 8 bases, with 10 bases between. For the CDR3, the DNA is TGTGCCTGGAGTGTAAATAGTGAAGGGGAGCTGTTTTTT. The encoded protein is CAWSVNSEGELFF.

This clonotype showed up just a few times. J is TRBJ2-1 and V is TRBV19; D perhaps matches TRBD2 (6 bases). V lost 7 bases to trimming and J lost 5 bases, with 21 bases between them. The germline V gene has CDR1 LNHDA and CDR2 SQIVND (reference sequence). The CDR3 is made up of 16 amino acids. The CDR3 loop is CASTWGDVPNNNEQFF. The CDR3, as DNA: TGTGCCAGTACGTGGGGGGATGTTCCCAACAACAATGAGCAGTTCTTC.

This clonotype was found many times. The rearrangement uses TRBV6-5 and TRBJ1-1; TRBD1 is a possible D gene (5 bases). The germline CDR1 and CDR2 sequences are MNHEY and SVGAGI. Trimming shortened V by 2 bases and J by 0 bases, and 13 bases separated the two germline ends. This CDR3 is built from 16 residues. The CDR3 is CASSYTRQNMNTEAFF. CDR3 DNA: TGTGCCAGCAGTTACACCCGACAGAATATGAACACTGAAGCTTTCTTT.

This clonotype was detected a few times. This chain links TRBV24-1 with TRBJ2-5; D may be TRBD2 (6 bases). This CDR3 comprises 14 residues. Germline CDR1 and CDR2: KGHDR and SFDVKD. Trimming cost V 6 bases and J 1 base, with 11 bases left between them. This CDR3 is CATSSEGIQETQYF. The DNA for the CDR3 is TGTGCCACCAGTTCGGAGGGAATCCAAGAGACCCAGTACTTC.

The chain is built from TRBV5-6 and TRBJ2-7, with D possibly being TRBD2 (5 bases). CDR1 is SGHDT and CDR2 is YYEEEE in the germline V gene. The CDR3 is 14 residues long. V lost 5 bases to trimming and J lost 0 bases, with 12 bases between them. CDR3 in amino acids: CASRRGFFSYEQYF. In nucleotides, the CDR3 is TGTGCCAGCAGACGCGGGTTCTTCTCCTACGAGCAGTACTTC.

This clonotype has a count of ten or more. The chain joins TRBV7-8 to TRBJ1-2, with D hard to call. The CDR3 runs to 15 residues. Germline V lookup: CDR1 SGHVS, CDR2 FQNEAQ. V was pared by 2 bases and J by 1 base, with 11 bases between. The chain's CDR3 is CASSLTGTDNYGYTF. The CDR3 DNA reads as TGTGCCAGCAGCTTAACGGGTACGGATAACTATGGCTACACCTTC. The whole variable domain, remainder taken from reference TRBV7-8 and TRBJ1-2, is GAGVSQSPRYKVAKRGQDVALRCDPISGHVSLFWYQQALGQGPEFLTYFQNEAQLDKSGLPSDRFFAERPEGSVSTLKIQRTQQEDSAVYLCASSLTGTDNYGYTFGSGTRLTVV.

The chain recombines TRBV12-5 with TRBJ2-3; 8 bases match TRBD1. After removal of 5 bases from V and 7 bases from J, the junction contained 11 bases not matched to a gene. Germline CDR1 and CDR2: LGHNT and FRNRAP. The CDR3 is made up of 15 amino acids. The CDR3 sequence is CASGPPDRDLNTQYF. The CDR3 region has the DNA TGTGCTAGTGGTCCTCCGGACAGGGATTTAAATACGCAGTATTTT.

This clonotype was seen more than once but under ten times. J is TRBJ2-1 and V is TRBV4-3; D may correspond to TRBD1 or TRBD2 (5 bases each). Per germline, CDR1 LGHNA and CDR2 YSLEER. This CDR3 is 16 amino acids long. V lost 0 bases, J lost 8 bases, and 17 bases lay in between. Here the CDR3 DNA reads TGCGCCAGCAGCCAAGAGGCAGGGAGAAGTATGGATGAGCAGTTCTTC. Translating gives CASSQEAGRSMDEQFF.

At least ten counts were recorded for this clonotype. The V gene is TRBV2, the J gene TRBJ1-1, with D maybe TRBD1 (6 bases). V lost 4 bases, J lost 7 bases, and 13 bases lay in between. The CDR3 runs 13 residues. Germline V gene lookup returns CDR1 SNHLY and CDR2 FYNNEI. DNA for the CDR3: TGTGCCAGCAGTGCGGGGGAAGGGGGTGAAGCTTTCTTT. Its translation is CASSAGEGGEAFF.

There are many counts of this clonotype. This chain uses TRBV6-2 or TRBV6-3 with TRBJ2-7; 8 positions agree with TRBD1. After removal of 5 bases from V and 7 bases from J, the junction contained 13 bases not matched to a gene. CDR3 length: 15 residues. Germline V gene lookup returns CDR1 MNHEY and CDR2 SVGEGT. The CDR3 nucleotides read TGTGCCAGCAGTGAGACCGGGACAGGTCCGGGGGAGCAGTACTTC. Protein product: CASSETGTGPGEQYF.

This clonotype has at least ten counts. The chain recombines TRBV30 with TRBJ2-1; 14 nucleotides line up with TRBD2. The trim removed 1 base at V and 6 bases at J, leaving 2 bases unmatched. In germline, CDR1 is GTSNPN, CDR2 SVGIG (reference sequence). The CDR3 consists of 15 residues. In nucleotides, the CDR3 is TGTGCCTGGAGTGCCGGACTAGCGGGAGGCAATGAGCAGTTCTTC. Protein product: CAWSAGLAGGNEQFF.

The chain has TRBV12-3 or TRBV12-4 and TRBJ2-7, with 9 bases identical to TRBD2. The CDR3 length is 14 residues. The V and J ends lost 6 bases and 6 bases, in that order; junction bases with no gene match: 9. CDR3 sequence reads: CASSPLAGGAEQYF. The CDR3 DNA reads as TGTGCCAGCAGCCCACTGGCGGGAGGGGCCGAGCAGTACTTC.

This clonotype showed up just a few times. The V gene is TRBV19, the J gene TRBJ2-1, with D perhaps TRBD2 (5 bases). Germline loops: CDR1 LNHDA, CDR2 SQIVND (reference sequence). The V end lost 11 bases, the J end lost 2 bases, and 10 bases lay between the germline ends. The CDR3 covers 12 residues. In nucleotides, the CDR3 is TGTGCCTGCAAAGCGGCCTACAATGAGCAGTTCTTC. It specifies CACKAAYNEQFF.

Details on this clonotype: A much larger clone is a single base away; this may be a read error. The chain recombines TRBV7-2 with TRBJ1-1; D remains ambiguous. Germline CDR1 is SGHTA and CDR2 is FQGNSA. The CDR3 length is 14 residues. Trimming removed 5 bases from V and 4 bases from J, with 14 bases in between. The CDR3 spells CASSRLTEATEAFF. DNA for the CDR3: TGTGCCAGCAGCCGGCTGACCGAAGCCACTGAAGCTTTCTTT.

This clonotype was seen ten or more times. The rearrangement uses TRBV3-1 and TRBJ2-2; D might be TRBD2 (6 bases). The V and J ends lost 5 bases and 5 bases respectively, with 12 bases between them. The CDR3 sequence is 14 residues long. The germline V gene has CDR1 LGHDT and CDR2 YNNKEL (reference sequence). The CDR3 DNA reads as TGTGCCAGCAGCATAGCGGTTGGAACCGGGGAGCTGTTTTTT. Translated, it gives CASSIAVGTGELFF. The variable domain in full, with the rest retrieved from reference TRBV3-1 and TRBJ2-2, is DTAVSQTPKYLVTQMGNDKSIKCEQNLGHDTMYWYKQDSKKFLKIMFSYNNKELIINETVPNRFSPKSPDKAHLNLHINSLELGDSAVYFCASSIAVGTGELFFGEGSRLTVL.

The V gene is TRBV5-6, the J gene TRBJ2-1; D may be TRBD2 (5 bases). Trimming took off 2 bases at V and 9 bases at J, with 21 bases between the two ends. Germline-derived CDR1 and CDR2 are SGHDT and YYEEEE. The CDR3 is 16 residues long. The CDR3: CASSLLFEISASEQFF. For the CDR3, the DNA is TGTGCCAGCAGCTTACTATTCGAGATTAGCGCGAGTGAGCAGTTCTTC.

This clonotype was counted between two and nine times. The chain combines TRBV24-1 with TRBJ1-2; 8 bases agree with TRBD1. J was trimmed by 5 bases and V by 4 bases; bases with no gene match: 11. The CDR3 has 16 amino acids. Germline values: CDR1 KGHDR, CDR2 SFDVKD. The CDR3 loop reads CATSESTGGELYGYTF. CDR3 sequence (DNA): TGTGCCACCAGTGAATCTACAGGGGGTGAATTATATGGCTACACCTTC.

About this clonotype itself: Its ends do not fully match the called genes, so a read error is possible. CDR3 region: CASSLNQVGETQYF. The CDR3 nucleotides are TGTGCTAGCAGCCTCAACCAAGTTGGGGAGACCCAGTACTTC. The chain carries TRBV7-7 and TRBJ2-5, with no clear D. This CDR3 contains 14 residues. CDR1 and CDR2 from the germline V gene are SSHAT and FNYEAQ (reference sequence). The variable domain in full, with the rest retrieved from reference TRBV7-7 and TRBJ2-5, is GAGVSQSPRYKVTKRGQDVTLRCDPISSHATLYWYQQALGQGPEFLTYFNYEAQPDKSGLPSDRFSAERPEGSISTLTIQRTEQRDSAMYRCASSLNQVGETQYFGPGTRLLVL.

As to this clonotype: A single base separates this from a much larger clone, so it may be a read error. The J gene is TRBJ1-4, the V gene TRBV3-1; no clear D gene. Germline V gene data show CDR1 as LGHDT and CDR2 as YNNKEL (reference sequence). The germline V and J ends were trimmed by 8 bases and 4 bases, with 11 bases remaining between them. The CDR3 spans 13 residues. The CDR3 nucleotides are TGTGCCAGCTCCTTGACCAATAATGAAAAACTGTTTTTT. Its translation is CASSLTNNEKLFF.

Many counts were recorded for this clonotype. The J gene is TRBJ1-2, the V gene TRBV5-1, with 10 bases aligning to TRBD1. V lost 3 bases to trimming and J lost 3 bases; unmatched junction nucleotides: 8. Germline loops: CDR1 SGHRS, CDR2 YFSETQ. The CDR3 consists of 16 residues. DNA of the CDR3: TGCGCCAGCAGCTACACCGGGACAGGGGAGGACTATGGCTACACCTTC. This translates into CASSYTGTGEDYGYTF.